Presented here are 8 T cell receptor beta chains from one specimen sequenced in a study of OX40 agonist ivuxolimab in advanced cancers. The method was immunoSEQ multiplex PCR; TCRdb's version includes in-frame clones alone and lacks a portion of them. The table records 70,000 or so clones, around 83% of them present only once. The sample in question was CD4+ or CD8+ T cells sorted from blood, obtained in a trial of the OX40 agonist ivuxolimab. The receptors were sampled from an adult with an advanced solid tumor such as melanoma, head and neck, liver or kidney cancer.

Written as DNA, the CDR3 is TGTGCCAGCAGACCCGGGCGGTACGAGCAGTACTTC. Translated, it gives CASRPGRYEQYF. This rearrangement joins TRBV6-1 to TRBJ2-5; no clear D. The better agreement between TRBJ2-7 and the DNA end casts doubt on the J call. Germline V CDR1 and CDR2: MNHNS, SASEGT. The CDR3 extends over 12 amino acids.

This clone has only one observation. The CDR3 nucleotides read TGTGCCAGCAGCCCCCGGACTAGCGGCGATGAGCAGTTCTTC. Translation: CASSPRTSGDEQFF. The chain joins TRBV5-8 to TRBJ2-1, with TRBD2 identical over 10 bases. Trimming removed 4 bases from V and 8 bases from J; junction bases left unmatched: 6. The CDR3 totals 14 residues. Germline-derived CDR1 and CDR2 are SGHTS and YDEGEE.

V usage is TRBV11-2 and J usage is TRBJ2-2, with a possible D match to TRBD2 (5 bases). Germline CDR1 and CDR2: SGHAT and FQNNGV. CDR3 length: 14 amino acids. Deletions cut 1 base from V and 5 bases from J, with 8 bases between. The CDR3 is CASSLVGSTGELFF. CDR3 DNA: TGTGCCAGCAGCTTAGTTGGGAGTACCGGGGAGCTGTTTTTT.

The chain combines TRBV20-1 with TRBJ1-4, with D hard to call. Looked up from germline, CDR1 is DFQATT and CDR2 is SNEGSKA (reference sequence). The CDR3 covers 11 residues. The V and J ends lost 3 bases and 8 bases respectively, with 7 bases between them. CDR3 DNA: TGCAGTGCTAGTCTGGACGAAAAACTGTTTTTT. It specifies CSASLDEKLFF.

This clone occurred a few times. The V call is TRBV5-1, the J call TRBJ2-1; D may be TRBD2 (6 bases). Germline V gene data show CDR1 as SGHRS and CDR2 as YFSETQ. V lost 1 base and J 0 bases, leaving 11 bases between the germline ends. This CDR3 has 16 residues. The CDR3 spells CASSLTSSSSYNEQFF. The CDR3 coding sequence is TGCGCCAGCAGCTTGACTAGCTCGAGCTCCTACAATGAGCAGTTCTTC.

The chain employs TRBV7-6 and TRBJ1-3; a weak D match, TRBD1 (6 bases). Germline V gene data show CDR1 as SGHVS and CDR2 as FNYEAQ. Trimming removed 4 bases at V and 0 bases at J, with 13 bases between. This CDR3 comprises 16 residues. The DNA for the CDR3 is TGTGCCAGCAGCTACAGACAGGCGCCCTCTGGAAACACCATATATTTT. It codes for CASSYRQAPSGNTIYF.

The CDR3 protein is CATSSGFSDTKQFF. The CDR3 DNA follows: TGTGCCACCAGCAGTGGATTTAGCGATACCAAGCAGTTCTTC. The V call is TRBV15, the J call TRBJ2-1; tentatively, D is TRBD2 (5 bases). The CDR3 loop spans 14 amino acids. V lost 3 bases to trimming and J lost 11 bases, with 17 bases between them. Per the germline V gene, CDR1 is LNHNV and CDR2 is YYDKDF (reference sequence).

This clone was observed once. V is TRBV2 and J is TRBJ1-1; tentative D call: TRBD1 (5 bases). The CDR3 is 13 amino acids. CDR1 and CDR2 (germline): SNHLY, FYNNEI. The V gene lost 3 bases and the J gene lost 2 bases, with 7 bases spanning the gap. CDR3 loop: CASSEGGNTEAFF. CDR3 DNA: TGTGCCAGCAGTGAGGGGGGTAACACTGAAGCTTTCTTT. Full variable domain (missing parts from reference TRBV2 and TRBJ1-1): EPEVTQTPSHQVTQMGQEVILRCVPISNHLYFYWYRQILGQKVEFLVSFYNNEISEKSEIFDDQFSVERPDGSNFTLKIRSTKLEDSAMYFCASSEGGNTEAFFGQGTRLTVV.